This is a list of T cell receptor beta chains from one sample in a study of blood T cells in healthy people across ages. MiXCR was run by TCRdb on the 5' RACE reads, yielding one entry per CDR3 protein. The sample lists a few hundred thousand distinct CDR3 sequences, about 26% seen once, with about 3.3% in the top ten. The data also belong to a second study, concerning T cells of mothers and their children.

Sequenced: blood. The source of these receptors is a boy aged 2-15 years in good health. Each CDR3 is given with its conserved first and last residue. Each record gives: CDR3 length, V gene, J gene, D gene, clone size, CDR3 DNA, CDR3 protein. The D gene is left open where the match is weak. Clone size is not always given. Where it is, it says once, few, many or a class for expanded clones.

>16|TRBV20-1|TRBJ1-2|TRBD1|NA
TGCAGTGCTAGAGTTCTAGGACAGGGTGAGCGCTATGGCTACACCTTC
CSARVLGQGERYGYTF
>11|TRBV20-1|TRBJ1-1|NA|NA
TGCAGTGCTCAATCTGGGGGGGAAGCTTTCTTT
CSAQSGGEAFF
>12|TRBV5-1|TRBJ2-1|NA|NA
TGCGCCAGCAGTTTCGGGTCTAATGAGCAGTTCTTC
CASSFGSNEQFF
>13|TRBV5-4|TRBJ2-5|TRBD2|NA
TGTGCCAGCAGCTGGGGCGGGAGAAAGACCCAGTACTTC
CASSWGGRKTQYF
>15|TRBV15|TRBJ2-7|NA|few
TGTGCCACCAGACCAAATCGGGCCGAACTCTACGAGCAGTACTTC
CATRPNRAELYEQYF
>13|TRBV12-3/TRBV12-4|TRBJ2-7|TRBD1|few
TGTGCCAGCACCCGGGACAGGACTCGCGAGCAGTACTTC
CASTRDRTREQYF
>14|TRBV20-1|TRBJ2-5|NA|NA
TGCAGTGCTAGTCCCCTCCTATGGGCAGAGACCCAGTACTTC
CSASPLLWAETQYF
>19|TRBV6-1|TRBJ2-1|TRBD2|few
TGTGCCAGCAGTGCTATTGGGACTAGCGGGGGGACCTCCTACAATGAGCAGTTCTTC
CASSAIGTSGGTSYNEQFF
>17|TRBV10-2|TRBJ2-3|TRBD2|NA
TGCGCCAGCAGTGAGTCGAGTCTGCGGGGGGGCACAGATACGCAGTATTTT
CASSESSLRGGTDTQYF
>13|TRBV25-1|TRBJ2-5|NA|once
TGTGCCAGCAGTGGCTGGACAGAAGAGACCCAGTACTTC
CASSGWTEETQYF
>12|TRBV30|TRBJ2-1|NA|few
TGTGCCTGGAGTCCCAATTACAATGAGCAGTTCTTC
CAWSPNYNEQFF
>15|TRBV6-2/TRBV6-3|TRBJ2-2|NA|few
TGTGCCAGCAGGAACGTCGCCACCCACACCGGGGAGCTGTTTTTT
CASRNVATHTGELFF
>14|TRBV9|TRBJ2-7|NA|NA
TGTGCCAGCAGCGACAGGTGGGGCTCCTACGAGCAGTACTTC
CASSDRWGSYEQYF
>17|TRBV7-8|TRBJ2-1|NA|many
TGTGCCAGCAGCTTAGTGTGGACTCCCGCAGGCTACAATGAGCAGTTCTTC
CASSLVWTPAGYNEQFF
>17|TRBV5-1|TRBJ2-1|NA|many
TGCGCCAGCAGCTTAGGGGGCGGGACACCTGCCTACAATGAGCAGTTCTTC
CASSLGGGTPAYNEQFF
>16|TRBV5-5|TRBJ1-4|NA|few
TGTGCCAGCAGCCCGGGACGAGGGGATAATGAAGGAAAACTGTTTTTT
CASSPGRGDNEGKLFF
>17|TRBV2|TRBJ2-5|NA|NA
TGTGCCAGCAGTGAAGTGGCACCGGGACAACTACAAGAGACCCAGTACTTC
CASSEVAPGQLQETQYF
>14|TRBV12-3/TRBV12-4|TRBJ2-2|NA|NA
TGTGCCAGCAGTATGGGGACAAGCACCGGGGAGCTGTTTTTT
CASSMGTSTGELFF
>16|TRBV7-9|TRBJ2-4|NA|NA
TGTGCCAGCAGCTCGCGGGACTCCGGTAGGGGAAACATTCAGTACTTC
CASSSRDSGRGNIQYF
>14|TRBV19|TRBJ2-7|NA|NA
TGTGCCAGTAGTATAGTAGACAGCTCCTACGAGCAGTACTTC
CASSIVDSSYEQYF
>15|TRBV20-1|TRBJ1-4|NA|few
TGCAGTGCTAGGGCCCCCCGAGCAACTAATGAAAAACTGTTTTTT
CSARAPRATNEKLFF
>8|TRBV4-1|TRBJ2-7|NA|NA
TGCGCCAGCAGCCATATGGCATTC
CASSHMAF
>15|TRBV5-1|TRBJ2-1|NA|NA
TGCGCCAGCAGCCCCTCCCAGGCCAACGGCAATGAGCAGTTCTTC
CASSPSQANGNEQFF
>12|TRBV9|TRBJ2-5|NA|NA
TGTGCCAGCAGCGTAGGAGAGTCGACCCAGTACTTC
CASSVGESTQYF
>12|TRBV24-1|TRBJ2-1|NA|NA
TGTGCCACCGGGGGGACCTACAATGAGCAGTTCTTC
CATGGTYNEQFF
>13|TRBV19|TRBJ1-2|NA|NA
TGTGCCAGTAGACGGACGGAAGACTATGGCTACACCTTC
CASRRTEDYGYTF
>15|TRBV6-6|TRBJ2-5|TRBD1|NA
TGTGCCAGCAGTTACTCCGGGACAGGGGGCGCGGAGCAGTACTTC
CASSYSGTGGAEQYF
>15|TRBV20-1|TRBJ2-5|TRBD1|few
TGCAGTGCGCCGACAGGGGCTAGGGCTCAAGAGACCCAGTACTTC
CSAPTGARAQETQYF
>16|TRBV20-1|TRBJ1-2|NA|NA
TGCAGTGCAACTACAGGGCTTTCCTACGGTAGCTATGGCTACACCTTC
CSATTGLSYGSYGYTF
>15|TRBV18|TRBJ2-7|TRBD1|NA
TGTGCCAGCTCATCAAGACAGGGTAGCTCCTACGAGCAGTACTTC
CASSSRQGSSYEQYF
>13|TRBV10-3|TRBJ2-5|NA|NA
TGTGCCATCAGTAAAGGACCCCAAGAGACCCAGTACTTC
CAISKGPQETQYF
>14|TRBV10-3|TRBJ1-2|NA|NA
TGTGCCATCAGTGACCGGGTTGAGGATGGTGGCTACACCTTC
CAISDRVEDGGYTF